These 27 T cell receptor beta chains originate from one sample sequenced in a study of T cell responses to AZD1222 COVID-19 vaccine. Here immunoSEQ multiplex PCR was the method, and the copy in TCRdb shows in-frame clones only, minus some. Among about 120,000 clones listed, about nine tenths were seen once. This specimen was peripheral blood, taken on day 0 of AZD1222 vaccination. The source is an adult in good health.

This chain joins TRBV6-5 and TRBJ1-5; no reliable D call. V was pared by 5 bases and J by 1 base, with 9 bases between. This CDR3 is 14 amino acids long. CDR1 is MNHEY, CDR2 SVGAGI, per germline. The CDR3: CASSRLGSNQPQHF. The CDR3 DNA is TGTGCCAGCAGTAGACTCGGGAGCAATCAGCCCCAGCATTTT.

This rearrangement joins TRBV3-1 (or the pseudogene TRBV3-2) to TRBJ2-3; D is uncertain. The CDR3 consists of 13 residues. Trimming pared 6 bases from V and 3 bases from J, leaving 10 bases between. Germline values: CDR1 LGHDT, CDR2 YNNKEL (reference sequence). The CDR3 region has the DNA TGTGCCAGCAGTCGGACCCTTACAGATACGCAGTATTTT. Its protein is CASSRTLTDTQYF.

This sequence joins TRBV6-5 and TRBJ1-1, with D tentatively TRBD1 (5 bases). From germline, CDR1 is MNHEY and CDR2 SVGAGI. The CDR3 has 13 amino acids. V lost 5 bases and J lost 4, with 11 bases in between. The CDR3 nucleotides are TGTGCCAGCAGTCATCCCGGGGGCACTGAAGCTTTCTTT. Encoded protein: CASSHPGGTEAFF.

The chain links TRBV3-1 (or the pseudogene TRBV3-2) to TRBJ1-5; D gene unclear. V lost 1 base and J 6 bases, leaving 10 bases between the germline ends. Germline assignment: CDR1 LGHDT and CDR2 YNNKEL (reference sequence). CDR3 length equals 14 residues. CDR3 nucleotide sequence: TGTGCCAGCAGCCAAGGTAGTTTGGGTCAGCCCCAGCATTTT. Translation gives CASSQGSLGQPQHF.

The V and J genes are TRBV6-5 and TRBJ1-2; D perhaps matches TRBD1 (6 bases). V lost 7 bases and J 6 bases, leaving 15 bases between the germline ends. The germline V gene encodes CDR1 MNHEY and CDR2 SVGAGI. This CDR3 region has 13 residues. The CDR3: CASKATGRNGYTF. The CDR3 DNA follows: TGTGCCAGCAAAGCCACAGGGAGGAATGGCTACACCTTC.

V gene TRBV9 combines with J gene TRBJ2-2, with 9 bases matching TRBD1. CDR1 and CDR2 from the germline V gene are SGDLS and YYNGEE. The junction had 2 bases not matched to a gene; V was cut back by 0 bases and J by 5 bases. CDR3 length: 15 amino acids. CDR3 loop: CASSVGTGETGELFF. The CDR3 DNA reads TGTGCCAGCAGCGTAGGGACAGGGGAGACCGGGGAGCTGTTTTTT.

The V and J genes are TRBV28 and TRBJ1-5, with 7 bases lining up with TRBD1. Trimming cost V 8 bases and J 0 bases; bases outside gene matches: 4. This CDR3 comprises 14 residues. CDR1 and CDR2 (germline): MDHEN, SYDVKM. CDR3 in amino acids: CASLRGDSNQPQHF. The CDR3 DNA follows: TGTGCCAGCCTCAGGGGGGATAGCAATCAGCCCCAGCATTTT.

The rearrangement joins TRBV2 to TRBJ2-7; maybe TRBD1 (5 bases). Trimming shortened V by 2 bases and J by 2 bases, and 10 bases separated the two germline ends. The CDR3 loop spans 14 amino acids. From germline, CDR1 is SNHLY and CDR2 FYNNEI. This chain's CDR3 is CASSEQGSTYEQYF. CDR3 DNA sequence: TGTGCCAGCAGTGAACAGGGATCAACCTACGAGCAGTACTTC.

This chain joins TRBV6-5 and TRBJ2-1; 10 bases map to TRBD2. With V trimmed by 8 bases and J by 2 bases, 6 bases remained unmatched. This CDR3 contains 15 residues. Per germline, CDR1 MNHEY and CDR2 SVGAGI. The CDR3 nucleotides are TGTGCCAGCGGGAGCGGGGGGGCACCCTACAATGAGCAGTTCTTC. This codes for CASGSGGAPYNEQFF.

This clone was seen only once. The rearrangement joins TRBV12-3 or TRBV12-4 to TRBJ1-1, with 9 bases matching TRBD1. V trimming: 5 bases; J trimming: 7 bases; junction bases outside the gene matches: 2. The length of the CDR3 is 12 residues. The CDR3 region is CASSRDRDEAFF. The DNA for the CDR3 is TGTGCCAGCAGTCGGGACAGGGATGAAGCTTTCTTT.

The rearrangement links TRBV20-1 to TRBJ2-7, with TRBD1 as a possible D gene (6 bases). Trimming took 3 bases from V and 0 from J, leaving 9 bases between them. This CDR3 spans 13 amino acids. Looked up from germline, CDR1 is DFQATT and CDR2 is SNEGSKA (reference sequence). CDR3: CSASDRISYEQYF. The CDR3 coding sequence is TGCAGTGCTAGTGACAGGATCTCCTACGAGCAGTACTTC.

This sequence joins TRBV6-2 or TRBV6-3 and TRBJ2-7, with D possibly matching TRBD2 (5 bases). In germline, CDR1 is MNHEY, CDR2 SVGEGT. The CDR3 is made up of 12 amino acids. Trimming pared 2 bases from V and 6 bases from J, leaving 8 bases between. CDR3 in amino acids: CASSYDEGEQYF. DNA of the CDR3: TGTGCCAGCAGTTACGACGAGGGCGAGCAGTACTTC.

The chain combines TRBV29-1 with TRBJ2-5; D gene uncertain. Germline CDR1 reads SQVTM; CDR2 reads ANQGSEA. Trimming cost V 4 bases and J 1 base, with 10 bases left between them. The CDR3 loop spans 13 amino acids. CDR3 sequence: CSVAGIVQETQYF. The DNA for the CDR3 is TGCAGCGTTGCTGGGATCGTCCAAGAGACCCAGTACTTC. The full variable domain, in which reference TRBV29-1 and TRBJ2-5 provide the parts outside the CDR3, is SAVISQKPSRDICQRGTSLTIQCQVDSQVTMMFWYRQQPGQSLTLIATANQGSEATYESGFVIDKFPISRPNLTFSTLTVSNMSPEDSSIYLCSVAGIVQETQYFGPGTRLLVL.

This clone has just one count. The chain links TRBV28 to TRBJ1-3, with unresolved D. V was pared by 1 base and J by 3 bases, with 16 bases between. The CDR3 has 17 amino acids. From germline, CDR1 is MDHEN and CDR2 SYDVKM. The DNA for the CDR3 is TGTGCCAGCAGTTTATTTTCACCCGCCCGTCGTGGAAACACCATATATTTT. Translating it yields CASSLFSPARRGNTIYF.

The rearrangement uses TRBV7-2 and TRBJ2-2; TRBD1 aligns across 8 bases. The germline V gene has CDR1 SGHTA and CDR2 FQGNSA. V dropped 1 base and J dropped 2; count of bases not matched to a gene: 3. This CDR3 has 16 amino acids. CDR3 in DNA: TGTGCCAGCAGCTTAGTAGGACAGGGAAACACCGGGGAGCTGTTTTTT. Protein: CASSLVGQGNTGELFF.

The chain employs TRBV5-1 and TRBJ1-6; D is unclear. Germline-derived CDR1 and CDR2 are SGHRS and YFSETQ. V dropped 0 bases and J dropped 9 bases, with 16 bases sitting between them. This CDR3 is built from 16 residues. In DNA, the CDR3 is TGCGCCAGCAGCTTGGGTGAGGGCTCTATAGGTTCACCCCTCCACTTT. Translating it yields CASSLGEGSIGSPLHF.

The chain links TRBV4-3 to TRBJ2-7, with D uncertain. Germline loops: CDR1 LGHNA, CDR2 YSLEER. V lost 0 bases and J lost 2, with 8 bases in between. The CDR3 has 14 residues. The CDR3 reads CASSQDIGTYEQYF. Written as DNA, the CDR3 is TGCGCCAGCAGCCAAGATATAGGCACCTACGAGCAGTACTTC.

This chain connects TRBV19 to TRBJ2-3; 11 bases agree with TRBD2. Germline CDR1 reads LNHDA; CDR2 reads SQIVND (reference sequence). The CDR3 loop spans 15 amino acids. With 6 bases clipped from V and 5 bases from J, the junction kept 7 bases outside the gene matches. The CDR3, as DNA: TGTGCCAGTAGATTGCCTAGCGGGGGGAAAGATACGCAGTATTTT. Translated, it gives CASRLPSGGKDTQYF.

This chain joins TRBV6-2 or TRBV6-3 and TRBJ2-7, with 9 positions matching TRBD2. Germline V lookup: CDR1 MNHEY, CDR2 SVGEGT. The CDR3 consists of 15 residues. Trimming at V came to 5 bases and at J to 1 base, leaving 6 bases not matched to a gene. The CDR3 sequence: CASSPTGLASYEQYF. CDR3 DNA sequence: TGTGCCAGCAGTCCCACGGGACTAGCTTCCTACGAGCAGTACTTC.

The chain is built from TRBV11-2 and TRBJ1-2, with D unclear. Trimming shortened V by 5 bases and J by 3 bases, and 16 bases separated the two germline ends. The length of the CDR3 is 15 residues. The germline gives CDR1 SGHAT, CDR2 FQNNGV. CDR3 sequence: CASSPDRNFHYGYTF. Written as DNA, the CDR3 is TGTGCCAGCAGCCCCGACCGGAACTTTCACTATGGCTACACCTTC.

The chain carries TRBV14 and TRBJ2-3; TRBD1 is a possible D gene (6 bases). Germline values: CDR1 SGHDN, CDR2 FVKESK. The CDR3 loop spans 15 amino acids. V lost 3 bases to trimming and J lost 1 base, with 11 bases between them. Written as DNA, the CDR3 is TGTGCCAGCAGCCAGCAGGGGATTGGCACAGATACGCAGTATTTT. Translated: CASSQQGIGTDTQYF.

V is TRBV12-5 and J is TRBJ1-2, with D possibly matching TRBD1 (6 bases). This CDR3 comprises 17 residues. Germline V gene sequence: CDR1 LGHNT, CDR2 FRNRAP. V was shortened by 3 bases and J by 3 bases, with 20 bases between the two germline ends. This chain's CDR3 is CASGFLPPGRGDYGYTF. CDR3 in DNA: TGTGCTAGTGGTTTCCTGCCCCCGGGCAGGGGCGACTATGGCTACACCTTC. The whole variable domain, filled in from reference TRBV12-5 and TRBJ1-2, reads DARVTQTPRHKVTEMGQEVTMRCQPILGHNTVFWYRQTMMQGLELLAYFRNRAPLDDSGMPKDRFSAEMPDATLATLKIQPSEPRDSAVYFCASGFLPPGRGDYGYTFGSGTRLTVV.

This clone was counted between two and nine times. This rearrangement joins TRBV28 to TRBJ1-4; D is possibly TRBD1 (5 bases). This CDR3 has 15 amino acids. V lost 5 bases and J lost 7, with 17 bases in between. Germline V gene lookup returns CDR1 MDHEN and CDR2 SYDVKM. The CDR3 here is CASSQTTGTFEKLFF. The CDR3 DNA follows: TGTGCCAGCAGTCAGACCACCGGGACGTTTGAAAAACTGTTTTTT.

The CDR3 DNA sequence: TGCGCCAGCAGCCCCCGGGCATCCCTCACAGATACGCAGTATTTT. Its protein product is CASSPRASLTDTQYF. The chain has TRBV5-1 and TRBJ2-3; unclear D gene. From germline, CDR1 is SGHRS and CDR2 YFSETQ. The CDR3 consists of 15 residues. V gave up 4 bases and J gave up 2 bases, with 14 bases separating them.

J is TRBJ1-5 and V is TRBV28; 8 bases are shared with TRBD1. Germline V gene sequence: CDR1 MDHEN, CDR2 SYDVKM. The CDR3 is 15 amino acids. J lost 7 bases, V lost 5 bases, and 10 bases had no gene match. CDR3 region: CASSRRGGQAQPQHF. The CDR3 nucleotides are TGTGCCAGCAGTCGACGAGGGGGACAGGCCCAGCCCCAGCATTTT.

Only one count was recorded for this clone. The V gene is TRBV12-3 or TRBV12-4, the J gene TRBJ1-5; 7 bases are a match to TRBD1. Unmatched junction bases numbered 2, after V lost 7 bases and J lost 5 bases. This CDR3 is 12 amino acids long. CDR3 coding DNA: TGTGCCAGCAAGACAGGGTATCAGCCCCAGCATTTT. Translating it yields CASKTGYQPQHF.

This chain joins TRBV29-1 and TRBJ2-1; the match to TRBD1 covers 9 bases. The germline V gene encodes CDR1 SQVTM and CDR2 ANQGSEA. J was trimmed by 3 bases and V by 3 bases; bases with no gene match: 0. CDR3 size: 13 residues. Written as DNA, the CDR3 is TGCAGCGTTGAGACAGGGGGCTACAATGAGCAGTTCTTC. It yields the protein CSVETGGYNEQFF.